This T cell receptor beta chain was obtained from a study of blood T cell repertoires in COVID-19. Study in general: The cDNA or gDNA used as material had been derived from T cells, B-cell-depleted T cells, or PBMCs.

Seattle participants joined during active infection and were tracked over time. Some clones are missing from TCRdb's copy, which holds only in-frame ones; the method was immunoSEQ multiplex PCR. This sample has a few hundred thousand clones, with 75% to 90% found just once. The CDR3 extends over 15 amino acids. The germline V and J ends were trimmed by 4 bases and 5 bases, with 13 bases remaining between them. The germline gives CDR1 SGHTS, CDR2 YDEGEE. This TCR came from an elderly woman with COVID-19, enrolled during active disease. The gene calls are TRBV5-8 and TRBJ1-6; TRBD1 is a possible D gene (6 bases). Material for sequencing was peripheral blood. For the CDR3, the DNA is TGTGCCAGCAGCCTCTGGGGGCGTGATAATTCACCCCTCCACTTT. Protein sequence: CASSLWGRDNSPLHF.